Below are 4 T cell receptor beta chains sequenced from a single sample in a study of cytomegalovirus exposure and HLA in healthy donors. The PCR had 60 Vbeta and 13 Jbeta primers. Clones were read by immunoSEQ multiplex PCR, and TCRdb kept only the in-frame ones, dropping some. The sample holds around 280,000 clones, around 90% seen once. Input material: PBMCs. The source is a woman aged 18 to 35 in good health and CMV-seronegative.

The V and J genes are TRBV7-9 and TRBJ1-2, with 8 bases fitting TRBD1. V gave up 3 bases and J gave up 4 bases; unmatched junction bases: 4. The CDR3 spans 14 residues. The V gene's germline CDR1 is SEHNR and CDR2 FQNEAQ (reference sequence). In DNA, the CDR3 is TGTGCCAGCAGCTTTAGGGACAGGTCCTATGGCTACACCTTC. Its protein is CASSFRDRSYGYTF.

This chain links TRBV27 with TRBJ1-1, with TRBD1 identical over 7 bases. The V segment lost 3 bases and the J segment 0 bases; nucleotides outside the gene matches: 4. The CDR3 length is 15 residues. The V gene's germline CDR1 is MNHEY and CDR2 SMNVEV (reference sequence). The CDR3 region has the DNA TGTGCCAGCAGTTTTACAGGGGAAGTGAACACTGAAGCTTTCTTT. It translates to CASSFTGEVNTEAFF.

V gene TRBV13 combines with J gene TRBJ1-1; perhaps TRBD1 as D (6 bases). The CDR3 contains 16 residues. Germline assignment: CDR1 PRHDT and CDR2 FYEKMQ (reference sequence). The chain's CDR3 is CASLVGAHSYGTEAFF. The CDR3 DNA sequence: TGTGCTAGTTTAGTGGGGGCCCATTCATACGGCACTGAAGCTTTCTTT.

This chain joins TRBV7-9 and TRBJ2-7, with 7 bases aligning to TRBD2. Germline assignment: CDR1 SEHNR and CDR2 FQNEAQ (reference sequence). CDR3 length: 12 amino acids. V was pared by 11 bases and J by 6 bases, with 10 bases of the junction left unmatched. In DNA, the CDR3 is TGTGCCGGGGGGGAGCGTCACTTCGAGCAGTACTTC. Its translation is CAGGERHFEQYF.